This T cell receptor beta chain is from a study of OX40 agonist ivuxolimab in advanced cancers. V dropped 3 bases and J dropped 6 bases, with 11 bases sitting between them. The CDR3 is 13 residues long. Germline lookup yields CDR1 SGHTA and CDR2 FQGTGA. Enrollment shut out patients with autoimmune disease history or systemic immunosuppression. General study points: Low levels of normalized T-cell clonal expansion also appeared in some nonresponders. Partial responders dosed at 0.1-3.0 mg/kg displayed clonal expansion ranking among the lowest.

About this clone itself: Its antigen is undetermined.

Repertoires were generated with immunoSEQ multiplex PCR, while TCRdb's copy carries only in-frame clones and drops some. The table includes fewer than 80,000 clones, 85% detected once. Sample: CD4+ or CD8+ T cells sorted from blood, taken in a trial of the OX40 agonist ivuxolimab. This receptor was identified in an adult with an advanced solid tumor such as melanoma, head and neck, liver or kidney cancer. The chain links TRBV7-3 to TRBJ1-2, with TRBD1 as a possible D gene (5 bases). The CDR3 loop is CASSLRAGDGYTF. CDR3 in DNA: TGTGCCAGCAGCTTGCGTGCGGGGGATGGCTACACCTTC.